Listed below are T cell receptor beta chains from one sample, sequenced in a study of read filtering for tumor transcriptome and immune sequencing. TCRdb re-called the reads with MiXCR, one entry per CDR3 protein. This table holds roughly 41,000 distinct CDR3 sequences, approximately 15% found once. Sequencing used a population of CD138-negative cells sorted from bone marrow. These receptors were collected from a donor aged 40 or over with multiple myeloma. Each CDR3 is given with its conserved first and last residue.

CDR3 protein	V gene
CAISAGTNQPQHF	TRBV10-3
CSSLSSLSYNEQFF	TRBV29-1
CSVEDSGRGPDTQYF	TRBV29-1
CASSQSHGDTEAFF	TRBV11-1
CSARDSGASIGERYEQYF	TRBV20-1
CSDNSPRGSQETQYF	TRBV29-1
CASSFGGPGNTIYF	TRBV27
CASSNPGQDTPEQYF	TRBV19
CASESGATDTQYF	TRBV10-2
CSFSGLPPYEQYF	TRBV29-1
CSPSPDGNTGAFF	TRBV20-1
CATSREPQSARGYTF	TRBV15
CASRDGGGWNTEAFF	TRBV5-1
CASSQDPAYEQFF	TRBV4-1
CASSPGAEDTQYF	TRBV7-9